The present TCR beta chain was sequenced within a study of CD8+ T cells in alopecia areata. Study-level findings and limits: Clonality was higher in lesional than normal scalp, especially in alopecia totalis/universalis.

cDNA serving as the sequencing template came from extracted, reverse transcribed RNA. Here immunoSEQ multiplex PCR was the method, and the copy in TCRdb shows in-frame clones only, minus some. The sample holds 75,000 to 85,000 clones, approximately 66% seen once. Regarding treatment: oral pan-JAK inhibitor, 5-10 mg twice daily. Collected material from alopecia areata patients comprised lesional scalp punch biopsies and peripheral blood. Sorting separated CD4+ and CD8+ T cells out of PBMCs. This clone was observed a handful of times. Antigen specificity is unknown. This material consisted of CD8+ T cells sorted from blood, taken at week 24, from a patient treated with tofacitinib. This sequence originates from a human donor with alopecia areata.

CDR3 protein: CASSLRAPYEQYF. As DNA, the CDR3 is TGTGCCAGTAGTTTGCGGGCTCCCTACGAGCAGTACTTC. This chain joins TRBV19 and TRBJ2-7; D perhaps matches TRBD2 (5 bases). Germline CDR1 LNHDA, CDR2 SQIVND (reference sequence). The CDR3 spans 13 residues. Trimming removed 5 bases from V and 2 bases from J, with 10 bases in between.